Each of the 30 T cell receptor beta chains below was sequenced from the same sample in a study of shared clonotypes between healthy human individuals. Using immunoSEQ multiplex PCR, the repertoire was profiled, and TCRdb retains in-frame clones only, with some absent. The table has approximately 2,000,000 clones, under 95% seen once; the top ten hold around 0.4%. The sequenced sample was naive CD4+ T cells from PBMCs. Subset: CD45RA+ positively selected. All receptors come from a man aged 18 to 35 in good health. Some clones in this sample may be carry-over from other donors' samples.

This rearrangement joins TRBV10-3 to TRBJ2-1, with a weak D call TRBD2 (5 bases). V lost 2 bases to trimming and J lost 4 bases, with 15 bases between them. Per the germline V gene, CDR1 is ENHRY and CDR2 is SYGVKD. The CDR3 spans 16 residues. Written as DNA, the CDR3 is TGTGCCATCAGTGAGAACTTGGGAGCGCGGTACAATGAGCAGTTCTTC. It specifies CAISENLGARYNEQFF.

The rearrangement links TRBV4-1 to TRBJ1-4; D gene uncertain. V lost 1 base, J lost 3 bases, and 9 bases lay in between. CDR3 length equals 15 residues. Looked up from germline, CDR1 is MGHRA and CDR2 is YSYEKL. The CDR3 nucleotides read TGCGCCAGCAGCCAAGGGTGGTTGCCTAATGAAAAACTGTTTTTT. Encoded protein: CASSQGWLPNEKLFF.

The chain links TRBV7-2 to TRBJ2-3; no clear D. Germline V gene data show CDR1 as SGHTA and CDR2 as FQGNSA. The CDR3 spans 13 residues. Trimming removed 5 bases at V and 4 bases at J, with 10 bases between. CDR3 in DNA: TGTGCCAGCAGCGGTGGACGAGCAGATACGCAGTATTTT. Its translation is CASSGGRADTQYF.

The chain is built from TRBV4-1 and TRBJ2-7, with D possibly being TRBD2 (6 bases). Per germline, CDR1 MGHRA and CDR2 YSYEKL. The CDR3 length is 15 residues. With 2 bases removed from V and 6 bases from J, the gap between germline ends came to 17 bases. For the CDR3, the DNA is TGCGCCAGCAGCCAATTTGGGTGGGGAGGATCCGAGCAGTACTTC. It specifies CASSQFGWGGSEQYF.

The V and J genes are TRBV7-2 and TRBJ2-1, with 11 bases fitting TRBD2. Germline CDR1 and CDR2: SGHTA and FQGNSA. The trim removed 5 bases at V and 4 bases at J, leaving 4 bases unmatched. CDR3 size: 15 residues. This CDR3 is CASSPTSGNYNEQFF. CDR3 bases: TGTGCCAGCAGCCCGACTAGCGGGAATTACAATGAGCAGTTCTTC.

The V and J genes are TRBV4-2 and TRBJ1-3; 8 positions match TRBD1. The V and J ends lost 3 bases and 0 bases, in that order; junction bases with no gene match: 7. The CDR3 runs 17 residues. In germline, CDR1 is LGHNA, CDR2 YNFKEQ. CDR3 nucleotides: TGTGCCAGCAGCCACGGGAGGACAGGGTCCTCTGGAAACACCATATATTTT. Translated: CASSHGRTGSSGNTIYF.

The chain couples TRBV7-9 to TRBJ1-1; perhaps TRBD1 as D (6 bases). This CDR3 has 15 amino acids. V was shortened by 11 bases and J by 0 bases, with 19 bases between the two germline ends. Germline V lookup: CDR1 SEHNR, CDR2 FQNEAQ (reference sequence). The CDR3 nucleotides are TGTGCCGGACAAGGGGGGGGAAACATGAACACTGAAGCTTTCTTT. Translation: CAGQGGGNMNTEAFF.

This chain connects TRBV18 to TRBJ2-4; the D gene is possibly TRBD1 (6 bases). Trimming removed 6 bases from V and 8 bases from J, with 11 bases in between. Germline loops: CDR1 KGHSH, CDR2 LQKENI. This CDR3 has 12 residues. CDR3 in amino acids: CASSPKGDIQYF. CDR3 DNA: TGTGCCAGCTCCCCAAAGGGGGACATTCAGTACTTC.

The genes are TRBV6-1 and TRBJ2-7, with no clear D. CDR1 and CDR2 (germline): MNHNS, SASEGT. The CDR3 totals 11 residues. Trimming removed 5 bases from V and 3 bases from J, with 5 bases in between. The CDR3 protein is CASSWVYEQYF. For the CDR3, the DNA is TGTGCCAGCAGTTGGGTCTACGAGCAGTACTTC.

The rearrangement joins TRBV12-5 to TRBJ1-5; possible D gene TRBD1, 5 bases. Looked up from germline, CDR1 is LGHNT and CDR2 is FRNRAP. This CDR3 comprises 16 residues. Trimming removed 3 bases from V and 9 bases from J, with 21 bases in between. The DNA for the CDR3 is TGTGCTAGTGGTTTAGACTCAGGGCGGGAGGTACTGCCCCAGCATTTT. Translated: CASGLDSGREVLPQHF.

This chain joins TRBV28 and TRBJ2-2; 13 bases are shared with TRBD2. Per germline, CDR1 MDHEN and CDR2 SYDVKM. There are 18 residues in the CDR3. Germline trimming cut 7 bases from V and 6 bases from J; bases unmatched to any gene: 14. The CDR3 here is CASTRMRGLAGASGELFF. CDR3 sequence (DNA): TGTGCCAGCACCCGGATGAGAGGACTAGCGGGAGCCTCCGGGGAGCTGTTTTTT.

This sequence joins TRBV10-3 and TRBJ2-3; 14 positions agree with TRBD2. This CDR3 contains 19 residues. V shed 7 bases, J shed 0 bases, and the junction held 12 bases outside the gene matches. CDR1 is ENHRY and CDR2 is SYGVKD in the germline V gene. In DNA form, the CDR3 reads TGTGCCATCAAGCTCTGGGGACTAGCGGGAGAAGCTAGCACAGATACGCAGTATTTT. Translated, it gives CAIKLWGLAGEASTDTQYF.

The chain employs TRBV11-2 and TRBJ2-5; D is undetermined. This CDR3 has 12 amino acids. Trimming left V 5 bases short and J 9 bases short, with 13 bases between. Germline V gene lookup returns CDR1 SGHAT and CDR2 FQNNGV. In DNA, the CDR3 is TGTGCCAGCAGCCGGACCAGAGTAGCCCAGTACTTC. Translating gives CASSRTRVAQYF.

The chain recombines TRBV14 with TRBJ1-1; 7 nucleotides line up with TRBD1. V trimming: 3 bases; J trimming: 3 bases; junction bases outside the gene matches: 1. Germline-derived CDR1 and CDR2 are SGHDN and FVKESK. This CDR3 region has 13 residues. The CDR3 DNA is TGTGCCAGCAGCCAGACAGGGTACACTGAAGCTTTCTTT. Translation: CASSQTGYTEAFF.

The chain employs TRBV28 and TRBJ1-5, with D possibly matching TRBD1 (6 bases). There are 15 residues in the CDR3. Trimming took off 8 bases at V and 3 bases at J, with 17 bases between the two ends. The germline V gene has CDR1 MDHEN and CDR2 SYDVKM. CDR3 coding DNA: TGTGCCAGCTACGGGGGGCACCTACCCAATCAGCCCCAGCATTTT. Protein: CASYGGHLPNQPQHF.

This clone was detected only a few times. The gene calls are TRBV28 and TRBJ1-5, with 11 bases that match TRBD1. Germline V gives CDR1 MDHEN, CDR2 SYDVKM. Germline trimming cut 2 bases from V and 7 bases from J; bases unmatched to any gene: 4. The CDR3 loop spans 15 amino acids. This chain's CDR3 is CASSLAGQGDQPQHF. The CDR3 nucleotides read TGTGCCAGCAGTTTAGCGGGACAGGGGGACCAGCCCCAGCATTTT. Complete variable domain (other parts from reference TRBV28 and TRBJ1-5): DVKVTQSSRYLVKRTGEKVFLECVQDMDHENMFWYRQDPGLGLRLIYFSYDVKMKEKGDIPEGYSVSREKKERFSLILESASTNQTSMYLCASSLAGQGDQPQHFGDGTRLSIL.

The V and J genes are TRBV5-4 and TRBJ1-2; D remains ambiguous. V gave up 0 bases and J gave up 7 bases, with 16 bases separating them. Germline CDR1 SGHNT, CDR2 YYREEE (reference sequence). The CDR3 contains 15 residues. CDR3 in DNA: TGTGCCAGCAGCTTGGACCTGAGCGGGTGGAGTGGCTACACCTTC. It yields the protein CASSLDLSGWSGYTF.

Worth noting for this clone: Distinct nucleotide sequences in the sample also encode this CDR3. The chain employs TRBV5-1 and TRBJ2-6, with unresolved D. V was cut by 0 bases and J by 0 bases, with 7 bases left in between. The germline V gene encodes CDR1 SGHRS and CDR2 YFSETQ. This CDR3 is 16 amino acids long. CDR3 protein: CASSLGGSSGANVLTF. The CDR3 nucleotides are TGCGCCAGCAGCTTGGGAGGCAGCTCTGGGGCCAACGTCCTGACTTTC.

The V gene is TRBV14, the J gene TRBJ2-3; TRBD1 or TRBD2 may be the D gene (5 bases each). Germline V gene lookup returns CDR1 SGHDN and CDR2 FVKESK. V lost 3 bases to trimming and J lost 2 bases, with 21 bases between them. The CDR3 covers 18 residues. CDR3 region: CASSHPTGTRRPTDTQYF. In DNA form, the CDR3 reads TGTGCCAGCAGCCATCCGACTGGGACCCGGCGACCCACAGATACGCAGTATTTT.

The chain uses TRBV11-2 and TRBJ2-1; D ambiguous. The CDR3 runs 14 residues. Germline V CDR1 and CDR2: SGHAT, FQNNGV. Between the trimmed V and J ends, which lost 4 bases and 6 bases, there was a span of 13 bases. CDR3 sequence reads: CASSSQWRGNEQFF. The CDR3 DNA reads as TGTGCCAGCAGCTCCCAATGGCGAGGCAATGAGCAGTTCTTC.

V gene TRBV11-2 combines with J gene TRBJ2-7; TRBD1 aligns across 12 bases. Germline CDR1 and CDR2: SGHAT and FQNNGV. The CDR3 loop spans 17 amino acids. V dropped 7 bases and J dropped 1; count of bases not matched to a gene: 11. DNA of the CDR3: TGTGCCAGCAATACACGAAGGGGACAGGGGGCATCCTACGAGCAGTACTTC. It codes for CASNTRRGQGASYEQYF.

This clone occurred once. Additional DNA sequences in this sample encode the identical CDR3. The V call is TRBV9, the J call TRBJ1-2; no firm D call. Trimming left V 0 bases short and J 2 bases short, with 5 bases between. Germline loops: CDR1 SGDLS, CDR2 YYNGEE. CDR3 length: 13 residues. The CDR3 DNA follows: TGTGCCAGCAGCGTAGACCGAAACTATGGCTACACCTTC. Protein: CASSVDRNYGYTF.

This rearrangement joins TRBV4-1 to TRBJ1-5; no clear D. Germline CDR1 is MGHRA and CDR2 is YSYEKL. The CDR3 extends over 17 amino acids. The V gene lost 0 bases and the J gene lost 7 bases, with 19 bases spanning the gap. As DNA, the CDR3 is TGCGCCAGCAGCCAAGAGTCTGGGATGGCCCTCAGGCAGCCCCAGCATTTT. Translating gives CASSQESGMALRQPQHF.

The chain combines TRBV7-2 with TRBJ2-2, with 7 bases matching TRBD2. This CDR3 is 16 amino acids long. The ends lost 8 bases at V and 6 bases at J; junction bases unmatched: 15. Per germline, CDR1 SGHTA and CDR2 FQGNSA. The CDR3 sequence: CASLSRGAGPPGELFF. In nucleotides, the CDR3 is TGTGCCAGCCTCAGCCGGGGAGCGGGACCACCCGGGGAGCTGTTTTTT.

V usage is TRBV7-9 and J usage is TRBJ2-7; 7 bases fit TRBD2. Germline CDR1 and CDR2: SEHNR and FQNEAQ (reference sequence). V shed 5 bases and J 0 bases; nucleotides not matched to a gene: 10. The CDR3 has 16 amino acids. The CDR3 nucleotides are TGTGCCAGCAGCACCCTTCGGGCGGGAGTCTCCTACGAGCAGTACTTC. Translation gives CASSTLRAGVSYEQYF.

The chain has TRBV18 and TRBJ1-2; the match to TRBD1 covers 9 bases. CDR1 and CDR2 (germline): KGHSH, LQKENI. Trimming took 3 bases from V and 5 from J; bases not matched to a gene: 22. The CDR3 covers 20 residues. Here the CDR3 reads CASSPQGPATGGGGAYGYTF. CDR3 sequence (DNA): TGTGCCAGCTCACCCCAGGGTCCGGCAACAGGGGGCGGCGGGGCTTATGGCTACACCTTC.

The chain is built from TRBV5-1 and TRBJ2-7; TRBD2 aligns across 12 bases. This CDR3 is 17 amino acids long. The germline gives CDR1 SGHRS, CDR2 YFSETQ. V shed 7 bases, J shed 1 base, and the junction held 12 bases outside the gene matches. The CDR3 DNA sequence: TGCGCCAGCGCCCAAGGACTAGCGGGATTTGCGTCCTACGAGCAGTACTTC. It specifies CASAQGLAGFASYEQYF.

The V call is TRBV7-6, the J call TRBJ2-1, with 9 positions matching TRBD2. V lost 4 bases and J lost 6; bases outside the gene matches: 13. Germline loops: CDR1 SGHVS, CDR2 FNYEAQ. This CDR3 spans 17 amino acids. The CDR3 bases are TGTGCCAGCAGCTCTCAGGGGCCCATTAGCGGGAGCAATGAGCAGTTCTTC. Protein: CASSSQGPISGSNEQFF.

The chain couples TRBV7-6 to TRBJ1-1; D ambiguous. The CDR3 runs to 17 residues. Germline V gene data show CDR1 as SGHVS and CDR2 as FNYEAQ. Trimming took 5 bases from V and 2 from J, leaving 21 bases between them. The CDR3 here is CASSAHPPPQVNTEAFF. CDR3 coding DNA: TGTGCCAGCAGCGCCCACCCCCCCCCTCAGGTAAACACTGAAGCTTTCTTT.

The chain joins TRBV7-2 to TRBJ1-5; D call uncertain. The CDR3 runs 14 residues. The germline V and J ends were trimmed by 4 bases and 7 bases, with 14 bases remaining between them. Germline V gene sequence: CDR1 SGHTA, CDR2 FQGNSA. The CDR3 coding sequence is TGTGCCAGCAGCTCCCAGGCAGGCGAGCAGCCCCAGCATTTT. Amino acid sequence: CASSSQAGEQPQHF.